This T cell receptor beta chain was recovered during a study of blood T cell repertoires in COVID-19. V lost 5 bases, J lost 5 bases, and 11 bases lay in between. The CDR3 extends over 13 amino acids. Germline V lookup: CDR1 MNHEY, CDR2 SMNVEV (reference sequence). Sequencing was performed with immunoSEQ multiplex PCR; in TCRdb, only in-frame clones are kept and a portion is missing. The sample holds approximately 150,000 clones, around 80% seen once. The J gene is TRBJ2-3, the V gene TRBV27; D gene ambiguous. Sequenced sample: PBMCs or T cells enriched from blood (not recorded which). The sequence was obtained from a man between 65 and 85 years old who had been exposed to COVID-19. CDR3 sequence: CASSLTGLDTQYF. In nucleotides, the CDR3 is TGTGCCAGCAGTCTTACGGGTCTAGATACGCAGTATTTT.